This T cell receptor beta chain was profiled in a study of molecular identifiers for immune sequencing clone quantification. This clonotype was detected only a few times. Its specificity is unknown. One junction end disagrees with the germline gene, perhaps due to a read error. The V gene's germline CDR1 is MNHNY and CDR2 SVGAGI (reference sequence). The CDR3 extends over 16 amino acids. TCRdb re-called the PCR reads with MiXCR, one entry per CDR3 protein. The sample includes approximately 500,000 distinct CDR3 sequences, around 23% of them seen just once. Study results and caveats: Around 940,000 naive cells reportedly did not prevent detection of spiked Jurkat TCR RNA from one cell. Sizes of highly expanded clones could be underestimated through identical TCRs sharing a barcode. Clones above 20 RNA copies held over 98% of effector molecules, under 1% in naive cells.

The clonotype originates from a human donor in good health. Some libraries in this study had Jurkat cell RNA spiked in. Sequenced material: naive CD8+ T cells from blood, with Jurkat cell RNA spiked in. Subset: FACS-sorted CD8+CD4-CCR7+CD45RA+ naive T cells. This chain uses TRBV6-6 with TRBJ2-5, with 8 nucleotides matching TRBD2. CDR3 coding DNA: TGTGCCAGCAGCCTCGGGTTAACTAGCGGAGAAGAGACCCAGTGCTTC. This encodes CASSLGLTSGEETQCF.